These 30 T cell receptor beta chains originate from one sample sequenced in a study of CD8+ T cells in alopecia areata. Treatment in this sample: oral pan-JAK inhibitor, 5-10 mg twice daily. Extraction and reverse transcription of RNA yielded cDNA as the sequencing template. Libraries were prepared by immunoSEQ multiplex PCR; TCRdb keeps only in-frame clonotypes and omits some of them. The sample lists about 140,000 clones; roughly 82% were seen once. The starting material was CD8+ T cells sorted from blood, obtained at week 4, from a patient treated with tofacitinib. The receptors were gathered from a human donor with alopecia areata.

This clone was counted between two and nine times. This chain links TRBV5-1 with TRBJ2-7; D may be TRBD1 (5 bases). CDR3 length equals 14 residues. Per germline, CDR1 SGHRS and CDR2 YFSETQ. Trimming stripped 0 bases from V and 3 bases from J, with 10 bases between. CDR3 protein: CASSLGQGDYEQYF. Here the CDR3 DNA reads TGCGCCAGCAGCTTGGGTCAGGGCGACTACGAGCAGTACTTC. The full variable domain, its missing parts supplied by reference TRBV5-1 and TRBJ2-7, is KAGVTQTPRYLIKTRGQQVTLSCSPISGHRSVSWYQQTPGQGLQFLFEYFSETQRNKGNFPGRFSGRQFSNSRSEMNVSTLELGDSALYLCASSLGQGDYEQYFGPGTRLTVT.

The chain recombines TRBV7-9 with TRBJ2-7, with D tentatively TRBD2 (5 bases). V lost 5 bases to trimming and J lost 7 bases, with 21 bases between them. Germline V gene data show CDR1 as SEHNR and CDR2 as FQNEAQ (reference sequence). The CDR3 spans 15 residues. CDR3 amino acids: CASSRTGVPITEQYF. The CDR3 DNA reads TGTGCCAGCAGCAGAACCGGGGTCCCGATTACGGAGCAGTACTTC.

The V gene is TRBV6-5, the J gene TRBJ2-2; 9 bases match TRBD1. The V and J ends lost 8 bases and 4 bases, in that order; junction bases with no gene match: 8. The CDR3 sequence is 15 residues long. Germline V gene sequence: CDR1 MNHEY, CDR2 SVGAGI. The chain's CDR3 is CASHHETGGTGELFF. The CDR3 region has the DNA TGTGCCAGCCATCACGAGACAGGGGGCACCGGGGAGCTGTTTTTT.

The chain uses TRBV6-5 and TRBJ2-7; D ambiguous. V was cut by 8 bases and J by 2 bases, with 16 bases left in between. The CDR3 runs to 14 residues. Germline CDR1 MNHEY, CDR2 SVGAGI. Here the CDR3 DNA reads TGTGCCAGCGGCCCCCAGAGATCAACCTACGAGCAGTACTTC. Translating gives CASGPQRSTYEQYF.

This clone showed up just once. The genes are TRBV27 and TRBJ2-7; 11 nucleotides match TRBD1. V shed 5 bases, J shed 2 bases, and the junction held 5 bases outside the gene matches. Germline CDR1 MNHEY, CDR2 SMNVEV (reference sequence). The CDR3 runs to 15 residues. CDR3 sequence: CASSMGTGGAYEQYF. The CDR3 bases are TGTGCCAGCAGTATGGGGACAGGGGGAGCCTACGAGCAGTACTTC.

The CDR3 DNA sequence: TGTGCCAGCAGCCGTGTTCTCGCGGGGGAGCTGTTTTTT. Its protein product is CASSRVLAGELFF. The chain is built from TRBV6-5 and TRBJ2-2, with D uncertain. Germline CDR1 and CDR2: MNHEY and SVGAGI. The CDR3 runs to 13 residues. Trimming took 6 bases from V and 8 from J, leaving 13 bases between them.

Only one count was recorded for this clone. The chain links TRBV7-9 to TRBJ2-3, with 8 bases lining up with TRBD2. V was pared by 0 bases and J by 5 bases, with 4 bases of the junction left unmatched. The CDR3 loop spans 15 amino acids. Germline-derived CDR1 and CDR2 are SEHNR and FQNEAQ (reference sequence). The CDR3 nucleotides read TGTGCCAGCAGCTTAGCTAGCGGGGCCATAGATACGCAGTATTTT. It is translated as CASSLASGAIDTQYF.

The J gene is TRBJ1-5, the V gene TRBV19; D remains unclear. Germline V gene lookup returns CDR1 LNHDA and CDR2 SQIVND (reference sequence). The V and J ends lost 8 bases and 2 bases respectively, with 7 bases between them. This CDR3 contains 12 residues. The CDR3 loop reads CASSEGNQPQHF. CDR3 nucleotides: TGTGCCAGTTCCGAGGGCAATCAGCCCCAGCATTTT.

The chain has TRBV13 and TRBJ2-7; TRBD1 matches at 7 bases. The CDR3 consists of 15 residues. V was pared by 5 bases and J by 2 bases, with 9 bases of the junction left unmatched. Looked up from germline, CDR1 is PRHDT and CDR2 is FYEKMQ (reference sequence). The CDR3 spells CASSPRLTGTYEQYF. The CDR3, as DNA: TGTGCCAGCAGCCCCCGATTGACAGGGACCTACGAGCAGTACTTC. Using reference TRBV13 and TRBJ2-7 for the parts outside the CDR3, the full variable domain is AAGVIQSPRHLIKEKRETATLKCYPIPRHDTVYWYQQGPGQDPQFLISFYEKMQSDKGSIPDRFSAQQFSDYHSELNMSSLELGDSALYFCASSPRLTGTYEQYFGPGTRLTVT.

V is TRBV27 and J is TRBJ1-1, with no clear D. Germline CDR1 is MNHEY and CDR2 is SMNVEV (reference sequence). The length of the CDR3 is 13 residues. The V end was cut by 0 bases, the J end by 7 bases, with 9 bases between. CDR3 sequence: CASSLSVHYEAFF. The CDR3 coding sequence is TGTGCCAGCAGTTTATCAGTGCACTATGAAGCTTTCTTT.

This chain uses TRBV6-5 with TRBJ1-1; possible D gene TRBD1, 5 bases. The length of the CDR3 is 15 residues. Looked up from germline, CDR1 is MNHEY and CDR2 is SVGAGI. The V and J ends lost 5 bases and 2 bases respectively, with 15 bases between them. The CDR3 nucleotides read TGTGCCAGCAGTCCCGGGGCAGGCCTAAACACTGAAGCTTTCTTT. This gives the protein CASSPGAGLNTEAFF.

This chain connects TRBV4-1 to TRBJ2-3; 7 nucleotides agree with TRBD1. The germline CDR1 and CDR2 sequences are MGHRA and YSYEKL. V lost 1 base, J lost 0 bases, and 7 bases stayed unmatched. CDR3 length: 17 residues. This chain's CDR3 is CASSQGFRDRSTDTQYF. DNA for the CDR3: TGCGCCAGCAGCCAAGGCTTCCGGGACAGAAGCACAGATACGCAGTATTTT.

This chain connects TRBV18 to TRBJ2-7; 10 bases align to TRBD1. The germline CDR1 and CDR2 sequences are KGHSH and LQKENI. Trimming at V came to 6 bases and at J to 0 bases, leaving 5 bases not matched to a gene. This CDR3 has 15 amino acids. The CDR3 spells CASSRGQGVSYEQYF. In DNA, the CDR3 is TGTGCCAGCTCCAGAGGACAGGGGGTCTCCTACGAGCAGTACTTC. Variable domain in full (rest from reference TRBV18 and TRBJ2-7): NAGVMQNPRHLVRRRGQEARLRCSPMKGHSHVYWYRQLPEEGLKFMVYLQKENIIDESGMPKERFSAEFPKEGPSILRIQQVVRGDSAAYFCASSRGQGVSYEQYFGPGTRLTVT.

J is TRBJ2-1 and V is TRBV5-1; 8 bases are shared with TRBD2. The CDR3 is 15 amino acids. Trimming at V came to 3 bases and at J to 4 bases, leaving 6 bases not matched to a gene. Germline V gives CDR1 SGHRS, CDR2 YFSETQ. CDR3 coding DNA: TGCGCCAGCAGCTCTCGACTAGCGACGTACAATGAGCAGTTCTTC. Its protein product is CASSSRLATYNEQFF.

This clone came up once. The chain links TRBV6-6 to TRBJ1-4; D remains ambiguous. Trimming cost V 7 bases and J 6 bases, with 15 bases left between them. CDR3 length: 14 residues. Germline V lookup: CDR1 MNHNY, CDR2 SVGAGI (reference sequence). Here the CDR3 reads CASTRQEYDEKLFF. The CDR3 DNA follows: TGTGCCAGCACCAGGCAAGAGTACGATGAAAAACTGTTTTTT.

The chain combines TRBV7-8 with TRBJ1-1, with D hard to call. Germline V gene lookup returns CDR1 SGHVS and CDR2 FQNEAQ. V was trimmed by 7 bases and J by 10 bases, leaving 19 bases between them. CDR3 length: 13 amino acids. CDR3 residues: CASTEGQPGGAFF. For the CDR3, the DNA is TGTGCCAGCACCGAGGGCCAGCCCGGAGGAGCTTTCTTT.

The chain employs TRBV5-8 and TRBJ2-7, with unresolved D. Germline V gives CDR1 SGHTS, CDR2 YDEGEE. Trimming removed 7 bases from V and 2 bases from J, with 10 bases in between. The CDR3 runs to 12 residues. The CDR3 nucleotides read TGTGCCAGCCCAAAGGGTCCCTACGAGCAGTACTTC. Encoded protein: CASPKGPYEQYF.

This clone was picked up a small number of times. The sample contains more than one DNA sequence encoding this CDR3. This chain connects TRBV5-1 to TRBJ2-7; D not certain. The CDR3 totals 12 residues. Trimming removed 0 bases at V and 3 bases at J, with 4 bases between. The germline CDR1 and CDR2 sequences are SGHRS and YFSETQ. The chain's CDR3 is CASSLEGYEQYF. The CDR3 nucleotides are TGCGCCAGCAGCTTGGAAGGCTACGAGCAGTACTTC.

The chain carries TRBV7-3 and TRBJ2-1, with 7 bases fitting TRBD2. V trimming: 5 bases; J trimming: 4 bases; junction bases outside the gene matches: 5. Germline loops: CDR1 SGHTA, CDR2 FQGTGA. The CDR3 runs 14 residues. This chain's CDR3 is CASSLDGGYNEQFF. CDR3 in DNA: TGTGCCAGCAGCCTCGACGGGGGGTACAATGAGCAGTTCTTC.

CDR3 nucleotide sequence: TGTGCCAGCAGCTTATCGGCCACCGGGGAGCTGTTTTTT. This gives the protein CASSLSATGELFF. V gene TRBV7-6 combines with J gene TRBJ2-2; D not certain. Trimming shortened V by 2 bases and J by 4 bases, and 5 bases separated the two germline ends. This CDR3 contains 13 residues. Germline loops: CDR1 SGHVS, CDR2 FNYEAQ.

The chain carries TRBV27 and TRBJ1-1, with D tentatively TRBD1 (5 bases). V lost 3 bases, J lost 8 bases, and 19 bases lay in between. Germline V gene lookup returns CDR1 MNHEY and CDR2 SMNVEV (reference sequence). The CDR3 extends over 15 amino acids. The CDR3 DNA follows: TGTGCCAGCAGTTTGGTCCGGGGGGGACGGCCAGAAGCTTTCTTT. This translates into CASSLVRGGRPEAFF.

Details on this clone: Distinct nucleotide sequences in the sample also encode this CDR3. CDR3: CASSVGGRDNEQFF. Written as DNA, the CDR3 is TGTGCCAGCAGCGTAGGGGGCAGAGACAATGAGCAGTTCTTC. This rearrangement joins TRBV9 to TRBJ2-1; maybe TRBD1 (5 bases). V lost 0 bases and J lost 5, with 9 bases in between. The CDR3 length is 14 residues. In germline, CDR1 is SGDLS, CDR2 YYNGEE.

J is TRBJ2-4 and V is TRBV5-3; D is ambiguous. TRBV5-3 belongs to the ORF category, with a function that is uncertain. There are 15 residues in the CDR3. Between the trimmed V and J ends, which lost 3 bases and 0 bases, there was a span of 10 bases. CDR3 residues: CARSCVWEAKNIQYF. CDR3 bases: TGTGCCAGAAGCTGTGTGTGGGAAGCCAAAAACATTCAGTACTTC.

This clone was seen only a few times. The V call is TRBV29-1, the J call TRBJ2-7; TRBD1 agrees at 12 bases. The CDR3 runs 14 residues. Germline CDR1 SQVTM, CDR2 ANQGSEA. The V and J ends lost 6 bases and 6 bases, in that order; junction bases with no gene match: 9. The CDR3 here is CSVWGGTGGVEQYF. The CDR3 DNA follows: TGCAGCGTCTGGGGCGGGACAGGGGGCGTCGAGCAGTACTTC.

The chain recombines TRBV6-5 with TRBJ2-2, with 11 bases identical to TRBD1. The CDR3 runs to 15 residues. V shed 6 bases, J shed 3 bases, and the junction held 3 bases outside the gene matches. CDR1 and CDR2 from the germline V gene are MNHEY and SVGAGI. The CDR3 nucleotides are TGTGCCAGCAGGTCGGGACAGGGGGACACCGGGGAGCTGTTTTTT. Amino acid sequence: CASRSGQGDTGELFF.

The chain employs TRBV4-3 and TRBJ1-2; D unclear. This CDR3 comprises 14 residues. V was pared by 0 bases and J by 1 base, with 6 bases between. The germline CDR1 and CDR2 sequences are LGHNA and YSLEER. The CDR3 reads CASSQELINYGYTF. CDR3 nucleotide sequence: TGCGCCAGCAGCCAAGAACTGATTAACTATGGCTACACCTTC.

The chain has TRBV19 and TRBJ1-2; D possibly corresponds to TRBD1 (5 bases). The CDR3 consists of 12 residues. V was cut by 10 bases and J by 4 bases, with 13 bases left in between. CDR1 is LNHDA, CDR2 SQIVND, per germline (reference sequence). The CDR3 protein is CAIAGRPYGYTF. The DNA for the CDR3 is TGTGCCATCGCGGGGCGTCCCTATGGCTACACCTTC.

The chain links TRBV9 to TRBJ2-3; 8 bases fit TRBD1. Germline V CDR1 and CDR2: SGDLS, YYNGEE. V dropped 3 bases and J dropped 3; count of bases not matched to a gene: 21. This CDR3 is 20 amino acids long. CDR3 residues: CASSASRGAGGSIITDTQYF. CDR3 coding DNA: TGTGCCAGCAGCGCCTCCAGAGGGGCAGGGGGCTCAATAATAACAGATACGCAGTATTTT.

The chain couples TRBV27 to TRBJ2-5, with TRBD2 identical over 10 bases. The CDR3 totals 14 residues. The V and J ends lost 2 bases and 5 bases, in that order; junction bases with no gene match: 2. The germline gives CDR1 MNHEY, CDR2 SMNVEV (reference sequence). Written as DNA, the CDR3 is TGTGCCAGCAGTTTAAGCGGGGGGGCGGAGACCCAGTACTTC. Protein product: CASSLSGGAETQYF.

V usage is TRBV7-9 and J usage is TRBJ2-7, with 7 positions matching TRBD2. The CDR3 spans 15 residues. Trimming cost V 6 bases and J 0 bases; bases outside gene matches: 8. Germline V gene sequence: CDR1 SEHNR, CDR2 FQNEAQ (reference sequence). In DNA, the CDR3 is TGTGCCAGCAGGGGAGGGTCCTCTGGCTCCTACGAGCAGTACTTC. Amino acids: CASRGGSSGSYEQYF.